This entry describes one TCR beta chain. Germline and junction disagree at one end, which may indicate a read error. The template, approximately 500 ng total RNA, yielded TCR beta cDNA made with a constant-region primer. Modified slightly, ARM-PCR produced TCR beta libraries over three nested multiplex PCR rounds. It was with TRBV1-TRBV30 forward primers and a C-beta reverse primer that the first two PCR rounds were run, at about 9 cycles each. TCRdb reprocessed the multiplex PCR reads with MiXCR, giving one entry per CDR3 protein. In the table there are approximately 300,000 distinct CDR3 sequences, more than 55% of which are singletons. The sample is drawn from a study of tumor-infiltrating lymphocytes in primary liver carcinoma. For blood RNA, unsorted whole blood served as the source, and germline DNA was extracted too. This CDR3 has 14 residues. The germline V gene has CDR1 MDHEN and CDR2 SYDVKM.

The TCR originated in a man aged 35 to 55 with primary liver carcinoma and hepatitis B virus infection. The rearrangement joins TRBV28 to TRBJ2-2; D may be TRBD2 (6 bases). The sample comprised peripheral blood. CDR3 nucleotide sequence: TGTGCCAGCACTTTAGGAGGGAACACCGGGGAGCTGTCTTTT. This codes for CASTLGGNTGELSF.